The 29 T cell receptor beta chains in this list originate from one sample, sequenced in a study of T cells after yellow fever vaccination. TCRdb ran MiXCR on the 5' RACE reads and lists one entry per CDR3 protein. The table has about 170,000 distinct CDR3 sequences, roughly 6.4% seen once. The source was CD4+ T cells sorted from PBMCs, collected on the day of the first yellow fever vaccination. Source of these receptors: a man aged 18 to 30 who received the YFV17D yellow fever vaccine.

This clonotype came up many times. The chain is built from TRBV9 and TRBJ2-5; D gene unclear. Looked up from germline, CDR1 is SGDLS and CDR2 is YYNGEE. Between the trimmed V and J ends, which lost 7 bases and 5 bases, there was a span of 9 bases. The CDR3 totals 11 residues. The CDR3 bases are TGTGCCAGCTCTGAGGCTGAGACCCAGTACTTC. Protein product: CASSEAETQYF.

This clonotype was detected ten times or more. The rearrangement uses TRBV5-5 and TRBJ2-7; D uncertain. The V end lost 2 bases, the J end lost 3 bases, and 3 bases lay between the germline ends. Germline loops: CDR1 SGHKS, CDR2 YYEKEE (reference sequence). The CDR3 length is 11 residues. In DNA form, the CDR3 reads TGTGCCAGCAGCTTTCACTACGAGCAGTACTTC. It is translated as CASSFHYEQYF.

This clonotype was recorded many times. The rearrangement uses TRBV10-3 and TRBJ1-5; tentatively, D is TRBD1 (6 bases). The CDR3 spans 13 residues. Germline V gives CDR1 ENHRY, CDR2 SYGVKD. Deletions cut 7 bases from V and 7 bases from J, with 14 bases between. CDR3 loop: CAIMEGVGQPQHF. In DNA form, the CDR3 reads TGTGCCATCATGGAGGGGGTAGGACAGCCCCAGCATTTT.

This clonotype was recorded many times. V gene TRBV27 combines with J gene TRBJ2-2, with D perhaps TRBD2 (6 bases). The CDR3 sequence is 15 residues long. Germline CDR1 reads MNHEY; CDR2 reads SMNVEV (reference sequence). Deletions cut 3 bases from V and 2 bases from J, with 10 bases between. The CDR3 spells CASSFGGTNTGELFF. DNA of the CDR3: TGTGCCAGCAGTTTTGGCGGGACCAACACCGGGGAGCTGTTTTTT.

The chain combines TRBV5-1 with TRBJ2-7; D unresolved. The CDR3 runs 16 residues. The germline V gene has CDR1 SGHRS and CDR2 YFSETQ. Trimming stripped 4 bases from V and 0 bases from J, with 17 bases between. In DNA form, the CDR3 reads TGCGCCAGCAGCCGCGTTCCAACGGCGGTCTCCTACGAGCAGTACTTC. Translating gives CASSRVPTAVSYEQYF.

This clonotype was recorded many times. CDR3 in DNA: TGCGCCAGCAGCCAGGACAGGTACTCTGGAAACACCATATATTTT. Its protein is CASSQDRYSGNTIYF. The V call is TRBV4-1, the J call TRBJ1-3; the match to TRBD1 covers 7 bases. The V gene end was trimmed by 3 bases and the J gene end by 0 bases; junction bases not matched to a gene: 2. This CDR3 spans 15 amino acids. Germline V gene data show CDR1 as MGHRA and CDR2 as YSYEKL.

In its sample, this clonotype was seen many times. The chain joins TRBV7-2 to TRBJ2-7; the D call may be TRBD1 or TRBD2 (6 bases each). This CDR3 has 15 amino acids. Germline CDR1 reads SGHTA; CDR2 reads FQGNSA. The V and J ends lost 2 bases and 4 bases respectively, with 15 bases between them. The CDR3 loop is CASSLQGGGPYEQYF. The CDR3 nucleotides are TGTGCCAGCAGCTTACAGGGTGGGGGGCCTTACGAGCAGTACTTC.

The table lists this clonotype with a few counts. In nucleotides, the CDR3 is TGTGCCAGCAGCTTAAGACAGGGGGCCTCTGGAAACACCATATATTTT. Encoded protein: CASSLRQGASGNTIYF. This chain links TRBV7-2 with TRBJ1-3, with TRBD1 identical over 10 bases. Germline CDR1 reads SGHTA; CDR2 reads FQGNSA. The CDR3 is 16 amino acids. The J segment lost 0 bases and the V segment lost 2 bases, leaving 1 base of the junction unmatched. Variable domain in full (rest from reference TRBV7-2 and TRBJ1-3): GAGVSQSPSNKVTEKGKDVELRCDPISGHTALYWYRQSLGQGLEFLIYFQGNSAPDKSGLPSDRFSAERTGGSVSTLTIQRTQQEDSAVYLCASSLRQGASGNTIYFGEGSWLTVV.

This clonotype came up a few times. This chain joins TRBV6-1 and TRBJ2-7, with D tentatively TRBD2 (6 bases). Germline V lookup: CDR1 MNHNS, CDR2 SASEGT. The length of the CDR3 is 15 residues. V was cut by 1 base and J by 4 bases, with 14 bases left in between. The CDR3 nucleotides read TGTGCCAGCAGTGAAGGTCCCAGGAGGGTGTACGAGCAGTACTTC. Its translation is CASSEGPRRVYEQYF.

This clonotype was seen ten or more times. The V call is TRBV12-3 or TRBV12-4, the J call TRBJ1-5, with 8 bases lining up with TRBD1. After removal of 5 bases from V and 2 bases from J, the junction contained 5 bases not matched to a gene. The length of the CDR3 is 15 residues. CDR3 coding DNA: TGTGCCAGCAGTCGACAGGGGCTCGGCAATCAGCCCCAGCATTTT. This translates into CASSRQGLGNQPQHF.

This clonotype was observed many times. The chain has TRBV6-5 and TRBJ2-7, with 8 positions matching TRBD1. With 0 bases clipped from V and 7 bases from J, the junction kept 8 bases outside the gene matches. This CDR3 is built from 15 residues. Germline V gene lookup returns CDR1 MNHEY and CDR2 SVGAGI. CDR3 residues: CASSYSTQGAGEQYF. The CDR3 nucleotides read TGTGCCAGCAGTTACTCGACCCAGGGGGCGGGGGAGCAGTACTTC.

This clonotype was seen many times. The V and J genes are TRBV7-2 and TRBJ1-5; TRBD1 matches 7 bases. The CDR3 spans 16 residues. V shed 5 bases, J shed 1 base, and the junction held 8 bases outside the gene matches. Per the germline V gene, CDR1 is SGHTA and CDR2 is FQGNSA. CDR3: CASSRRATGSNQPQHF. For the CDR3, the DNA is TGTGCCAGCAGCCGACGAGCGACAGGGAGCAATCAGCCCCAGCATTTT.

The V call is TRBV19, the J call TRBJ1-5; D remains ambiguous. Germline loops: CDR1 LNHDA, CDR2 SQIVND (reference sequence). The CDR3 is 14 residues long. V lost 7 bases, J lost 7 bases, and 17 bases lay in between. The CDR3 loop reads CASNADPTFQPQHF. DNA for the CDR3: TGTGCCAGTAACGCGGACCCGACTTTCCAGCCCCAGCATTTT.

There are many counts of this clonotype. The chain has TRBV4-1 and TRBJ2-5; 8 bases align to TRBD2. Germline CDR1 is MGHRA and CDR2 is YSYEKL. CDR3 length equals 16 residues. V shed 1 base, J shed 2 bases, and the junction held 6 bases outside the gene matches. The CDR3 region is CASSQGITSGQETQYF. The DNA for the CDR3 is TGCGCCAGCAGCCAAGGTATAACTAGCGGACAAGAGACCCAGTACTTC.

This clonotype was seen a handful of times. This chain uses TRBV7-2 with TRBJ2-7; 11 nucleotides match TRBD2. This CDR3 spans 15 amino acids. V gave up 5 bases and J gave up 3 bases; unmatched junction bases: 6. The germline CDR1 and CDR2 sequences are SGHTA and FQGNSA. CDR3 in amino acids: CASSPLAGGNYEQYF. In DNA, the CDR3 is TGTGCCAGCAGCCCTCTAGCGGGGGGCAACTACGAGCAGTACTTC.

Many counts were recorded for this clonotype. The CDR3 loop is CASSQDRWLNEQFF. CDR3 sequence (DNA): TGCGCCAGCAGCCAAGATCGCTGGCTCAATGAGCAGTTCTTC. The V call is TRBV4-3, the J call TRBJ2-1; D unclear. The germline CDR1 and CDR2 sequences are LGHNA and YSLEER. The germline V and J ends were trimmed by 0 bases and 6 bases, with 9 bases remaining between them. The CDR3 contains 14 residues.

This clonotype was counted many times. The chain is built from TRBV5-4 and TRBJ1-2; perhaps TRBD1 as D (5 bases). The germline V and J ends were trimmed by 2 bases and 4 bases, with 15 bases remaining between them. This CDR3 spans 15 amino acids. CDR1 SGHNT and CDR2 YYREEE come from the germline V gene (reference sequence). CDR3 DNA sequence: TGTGCCAGCAGCTTACGCAGGGAGGGGTTCTATGGCTACACCTTC. It translates to CASSLRREGFYGYTF.

At least ten counts were recorded for this clonotype. The chain is built from TRBV15 and TRBJ2-1, with D possibly being TRBD1 or TRBD2 (5 bases each). The V end was cut by 7 bases, the J end by 12 bases, with 19 bases between. The CDR3 is 13 amino acids. Germline assignment: CDR1 LNHNV and CDR2 YYDKDF (reference sequence). CDR3 residues: CATKGAGRKGQFF. The CDR3 coding sequence is TGTGCCACCAAAGGGGCAGGGAGAAAGGGGCAGTTCTTC.

This chain links TRBV4-1 with TRBJ1-3; unclear D gene. The CDR3 loop spans 13 amino acids. Germline V gene data show CDR1 as MGHRA and CDR2 as YSYEKL. Trimming removed 9 bases from V and 0 bases from J, with 9 bases in between. The CDR3 DNA reads as TGCGCCAGAACGACGTACTCTGGAAACACCATATATTTT. This gives the protein CARTTYSGNTIYF.

This clonotype was recorded many times. V and J are TRBV5-1 and TRBJ2-1, with D possibly matching TRBD1 (6 bases). The CDR3 sequence is 14 residues long. The V end was cut by 1 base, the J end by 7 bases, with 12 bases between. Germline CDR1 SGHRS, CDR2 YFSETQ. For the CDR3, the DNA is TGCGCCAGCAGCTTGTCACAGGGCTCTAATGAGCAGTTCTTC. Protein sequence: CASSLSQGSNEQFF.

The rearrangement links TRBV7-2 to TRBJ1-1, with 8 bases fitting TRBD1. The germline V gene encodes CDR1 SGHTA and CDR2 FQGNSA. The CDR3 contains 16 residues. V shed 1 base, J shed 1 base, and the junction held 5 bases outside the gene matches. The CDR3 loop reads CASSLGQGSWNTEAFF. CDR3 nucleotides: TGTGCCAGCAGCTTAGGACAGGGGTCCTGGAACACTGAAGCTTTCTTT.

This clonotype has only a few counts. The V gene is TRBV7-9, the J gene TRBJ1-6, with 7 bases lining up with TRBD1. The CDR3 consists of 15 residues. Trimming cost V 0 bases and J 10 bases; bases outside gene matches: 6. Germline-derived CDR1 and CDR2 are SEHNR and FQNEAQ (reference sequence). DNA for the CDR3: TGTGCCAGCAGCTTAGCCCTGACAGGGCGGTCACCCCTCCACTTT. This encodes CASSLALTGRSPLHF.

This clonotype was observed many times. V usage is TRBV6-1 and J usage is TRBJ1-1; weak D call: TRBD1 (5 bases). Germline values: CDR1 MNHNS, CDR2 SASEGT. This CDR3 is built from 14 residues. V was cut by 5 bases and J by 9 bases, with 19 bases left in between. In DNA form, the CDR3 reads TGTGCCAGCAGTCCGGGGACGACGGTCCCTAAAGCTTTCTTT. Protein: CASSPGTTVPKAFF.

There are many counts of this clonotype. The chain carries TRBV7-8 and TRBJ2-2; D is uncertain. V was shortened by 2 bases and J by 2 bases, with 9 bases between the two germline ends. This CDR3 has 15 amino acids. Germline CDR1 SGHVS, CDR2 FQNEAQ. CDR3: CASSLYGSNTGELFF. CDR3 in DNA: TGTGCCAGCAGCTTATACGGGTCCAACACCGGGGAGCTGTTTTTT. Combining the CDR3 with reference TRBV7-8 and TRBJ2-2 gives the whole variable domain GAGVSQSPRYKVAKRGQDVALRCDPISGHVSLFWYQQALGQGPEFLTYFQNEAQLDKSGLPSDRFFAERPEGSVSTLKIQRTQQEDSAVYLCASSLYGSNTGELFFGEGSRLTVL.

Comment on this clonotype: This may stem from a read error, because a much larger clone lies one nucleotide away. The chain employs TRBV20-1 and TRBJ2-2; D is possibly TRBD1 (5 bases). CDR3 length: 14 amino acids. Trimming pared 6 bases from V and 0 bases from J, leaving 11 bases between. Germline assignment: CDR1 DFQATT and CDR2 SNEGSKA (reference sequence). CDR3 bases: TGCAGTGCCCTGGGGCGCGCGAACACCGGGGAGCTGTTTTTT. This encodes CSALGRANTGELFF.

This clonotype was counted many times. This chain joins TRBV7-2 and TRBJ1-1, with TRBD1 matching over 7 bases. This CDR3 region has 13 residues. After removal of 3 bases from V and 4 bases from J, the junction contained 2 bases not matched to a gene. Germline CDR1 is SGHTA and CDR2 is FQGNSA. CDR3 nucleotide sequence: TGTGCCAGCAGCTTTCGACAGGGCACTGAAGCTTTCTTT. This encodes CASSFRQGTEAFF.

This clonotype has only a few counts. The DNA of the CDR3 is TGTGCCAGCAGCCCCCCCCGGACTGCCCGCTCTGGGGCCAACGTCCTGACTTTC. It codes for CASSPPRTARSGANVLTF. The chain employs TRBV7-3 and TRBJ2-6; a possible D gene is TRBD2 (5 bases). Germline V gene lookup returns CDR1 SGHTA and CDR2 FQGTGA. The CDR3 covers 18 residues. Between the trimmed V and J ends, which lost 5 bases and 0 bases, there was a span of 17 bases.

CDR3 nucleotide sequence: TGTGCCAGCAGCCCCCGAGAGCGGGGGAACACCGGGGAGCTGTTTTTT. Its protein is CASSPRERGNTGELFF. The chain recombines TRBV7-6 with TRBJ2-2; 7 bases match TRBD2. V shed 5 bases and J 1 base; nucleotides not matched to a gene: 7. Germline V CDR1 and CDR2: SGHVS, FNYEAQ. There are 16 residues in the CDR3.

Ten or more counts support this clonotype. The chain couples TRBV6-5 to TRBJ2-3, with D maybe TRBD1 (6 bases). V was clipped by 2 bases and J by 2 bases, with 11 bases between them. The V gene's germline CDR1 is MNHEY and CDR2 SVGAGI. The CDR3 has 15 residues. This chain's CDR3 is CASSYQGFPTDTQYF. The CDR3 nucleotides read TGTGCCAGCAGTTACCAGGGGTTCCCCACAGATACGCAGTATTTT.